What follows are 26 T cell receptor beta chains derived from one specimen sequenced in a study of blood T cell repertoires in COVID-19. Sequencing was performed with immunoSEQ multiplex PCR; in TCRdb, only in-frame clones are kept and a portion is missing. The sample shows 88,000 or so clones, 75% to 90% of them seen only once. The sample taken for sequencing was peripheral blood. Source of these receptors: a man aged 55 to 69 with acute or convalescent COVID-19.

The V and J genes are TRBV27 and TRBJ2-7; TRBD1 matches at 7 bases. The V gene end was trimmed by 5 bases and the J gene end by 4 bases; junction bases not matched to a gene: 2. There are 12 residues in the CDR3. CDR1 and CDR2 from the germline V gene are MNHEY and SMNVEV (reference sequence). The CDR3 sequence is CASSPGGYEQYF. CDR3 nucleotide sequence: TGTGCCAGCAGTCCAGGGGGTTACGAGCAGTACTTC.

V is TRBV9 and J is TRBJ2-3; 11 nucleotides agree with TRBD2. The CDR3 is 16 amino acids. Per the germline V gene, CDR1 is SGDLS and CDR2 is YYNGEE. V gave up 3 bases and J gave up 1 base; unmatched junction bases: 4. CDR3 sequence (DNA): TGTGCCAGCAGCGGGCGACTAGCGGGGCGCACAGATACGCAGTATTTT. Its protein is CASSGRLAGRTDTQYF.

The CDR3 loop reads CASSLALAGYEQYF. The DNA of the CDR3 is TGTGCCAGCAGCTTAGCTTTAGCGGGATACGAGCAGTACTTC. The V call is TRBV7-2, the J call TRBJ2-7, with 8 bases aligning to TRBD2. The J segment lost 4 bases and the V segment lost 0 bases, leaving 2 bases of the junction unmatched. The CDR3 consists of 14 residues. Germline loops: CDR1 SGHTA, CDR2 FQGNSA.

The chain couples TRBV10-3 to TRBJ1-2; no clear D gene. V lost 3 bases, J lost 2 bases, and 7 bases lay in between. The germline CDR1 and CDR2 sequences are ENHRY and SYGVKD. The CDR3 totals 13 residues. The CDR3 region is CAISEQQNYGYTF. CDR3 nucleotide sequence: TGTGCCATCAGTGAACAACAGAACTATGGCTACACCTTC.

A few counts support this clone. The chain is built from TRBV6-5 and TRBJ2-1; 7 bases are shared with TRBD1. V lost 9 bases to trimming and J lost 3 bases; unmatched junction nucleotides: 8. The CDR3 spans 14 residues. Germline loops: CDR1 MNHEY, CDR2 SVGAGI. The CDR3 DNA is TGTGCCAGTGACCTGGACAGGAACTACAATGAGCAGTTCTTC. Its protein is CASDLDRNYNEQFF.

The chain combines TRBV6-5 with TRBJ2-3; TRBD2 agrees at 10 bases. Germline V gene lookup returns CDR1 MNHEY and CDR2 SVGAGI. Trimming removed 2 bases from V and 6 bases from J; junction bases left unmatched: 5. The CDR3 covers 15 residues. This CDR3 reads CASSYLAGVGDTQYF. The CDR3 DNA follows: TGTGCCAGCAGTTACCTAGCGGGAGTTGGTGATACGCAGTATTTT.

A few counts support this clone. V gene TRBV6-6 combines with J gene TRBJ1-2, with D unresolved. Germline loops: CDR1 MNHNY, CDR2 SVGAGI (reference sequence). V was cut by 6 bases and J by 8 bases, with 13 bases left in between. This CDR3 is built from 12 residues. Here the CDR3 DNA reads TGTGCCAGCAGCCAAACGGCGGTGGGCTACACCTTC. This codes for CASSQTAVGYTF.

The chain uses TRBV9 and TRBJ2-1, with D possibly matching TRBD2 (5 bases). Germline values: CDR1 SGDLS, CDR2 YYNGEE. Trimming took off 7 bases at V and 10 bases at J, with 15 bases between the two ends. The CDR3 length is 12 residues. DNA for the CDR3: TGTGCCAGCGCTGAGTCGGGAAACGAGCAGTTCTTC. Its translation: CASAESGNEQFF. Full variable domain (outside the CDR3, taken from reference TRBV9 and TRBJ2-1): DSGVTQTPKHLITATGQRVTLRCSPRSGDLSVYWYQQSLDQGLQFLIQYYNGEERAKGNILERFSAQQFPDLHSELNLSSLELGDSALYFCASAESGNEQFFGPGTRLTVL.

This clone was seen just once. The chain combines TRBV6-5 with TRBJ2-3; no clear D gene. Per germline, CDR1 MNHEY and CDR2 SVGAGI. Trimming cost V 7 bases and J 15 bases, with 17 bases left between them. This CDR3 region has 11 residues. DNA for the CDR3: TGTGCCAGCATTATGGGTTTGGGCCTCTATTTT. Translating it yields CASIMGLGLYF.

The chain carries TRBV7-3 and TRBJ2-3; perhaps TRBD1 as D (5 bases). The germline V gene has CDR1 SGHTA and CDR2 FQGTGA. The V and J ends lost 5 bases and 2 bases respectively, with 17 bases between them. The length of the CDR3 is 16 residues. CDR3 in DNA: TGTGCCAGCAGCCCTCAGGGCACCCTTATCACAGATACGCAGTATTTT. Protein product: CASSPQGTLITDTQYF.

The V and J genes are TRBV7-2 and TRBJ1-1, with D perhaps matching TRBD1 (5 bases). The CDR3 has 14 residues. The V and J ends lost 2 bases and 4 bases respectively, with 11 bases between them. CDR1 and CDR2 from the germline V gene are SGHTA and FQGNSA. CDR3 in DNA: TGTGCCAGCAGCTTAAAGGGGATGGGCACTGAAGCTTTCTTT. Translating it yields CASSLKGMGTEAFF. The full variable domain, with the rest looked up from reference TRBV7-2 and TRBJ1-1, is GAGVSQSPSNKVTEKGKDVELRCDPISGHTALYWYRQSLGQGLEFLIYFQGNSAPDKSGLPSDRFSAERTGGSVSTLTIQRTQQEDSAVYLCASSLKGMGTEAFFGQGTRLTVV.

This chain links TRBV7-8 with TRBJ2-1; TRBD1 matches at 8 bases. J lost 4 bases, V lost 4 bases, and 3 bases had no gene match. The V gene's germline CDR1 is SGHVS and CDR2 FQNEAQ. This CDR3 region has 14 residues. CDR3 sequence (DNA): TGTGCCAGCAGCTCTGACAGGGGTTACAATGAGCAGTTCTTC. It encodes CASSSDRGYNEQFF.

The chain uses TRBV30 and TRBJ1-5; no clear D gene. V lost 2 bases to trimming and J lost 6 bases, with 11 bases between them. Germline V gene data show CDR1 as GTSNPN and CDR2 as SVGIG (reference sequence). CDR3 size: 13 residues. CDR3 in amino acids: CAWSKASGQPQHF. The CDR3 nucleotides read TGTGCCTGGAGTAAAGCCTCGGGTCAGCCCCAGCATTTT.

Details on this clone: This specimen includes other DNA sequences encoding the same CDR3. The chain couples TRBV7-2 to TRBJ2-1, with 7 bases matching TRBD2. CDR1 is SGHTA, CDR2 FQGNSA, per germline. There are 16 residues in the CDR3. J was trimmed by 2 bases and V by 1 base; bases with no gene match: 5. This chain's CDR3 is CASSLDSGGTYNEQFF. The CDR3 DNA follows: TGTGCCAGCAGCTTAGATTCCGGGGGGACCTACAATGAGCAGTTCTTC.

The gene calls are TRBV6-6 and TRBJ2-5; 8 bases map to TRBD2. Germline V gene data show CDR1 as MNHNY and CDR2 as SVGAGI (reference sequence). V was pared by 5 bases and J by 5 bases, with 22 bases of the junction left unmatched. This CDR3 has 19 residues. The CDR3: CASSRYPKPKAGAAETQYF. The CDR3 nucleotides read TGTGCCAGCAGTCGATACCCGAAACCGAAAGCGGGAGCAGCGGAGACCCAGTACTTC.

The rearrangement joins TRBV6-5 to TRBJ1-1; TRBD1 is a possible D gene (5 bases). There are 12 residues in the CDR3. V lost 2 bases and J 11 bases, leaving 12 bases between the germline ends. Germline V lookup: CDR1 MNHEY, CDR2 SVGAGI. This CDR3 reads CASSYRKGKAFF. DNA for the CDR3: TGTGCCAGCAGTTACCGAAAGGGGAAGGCTTTCTTT.

V is TRBV5-1 and J is TRBJ2-5; D might be TRBD2 (5 bases). The germline V gene encodes CDR1 SGHRS and CDR2 YFSETQ. The CDR3 is 13 residues long. Deletions cut 4 bases from V and 9 bases from J, with 16 bases between. The CDR3 here is CASSQDGVGAQYF. The CDR3 DNA reads TGCGCCAGCAGCCAGGACGGCGTCGGGGCCCAGTACTTC.

The sample holds one count of this clone. The chain couples TRBV27 to TRBJ2-1; 9 bases line up with TRBD1. The CDR3 loop spans 16 amino acids. Trimming at V came to 5 bases and at J to 9 bases, leaving 14 bases not matched to a gene. The germline gives CDR1 MNHEY, CDR2 SMNVEV (reference sequence). CDR3 protein: CASSGPGQGMGGEQFF. Here the CDR3 DNA reads TGTGCCAGCAGTGGACCGGGACAGGGTATGGGTGGTGAGCAGTTCTTC.

The chain has TRBV10-3 and TRBJ1-6, with D maybe TRBD1 (5 bases). The CDR3 loop spans 14 amino acids. The V end was cut by 7 bases, the J end by 3 bases, with 10 bases between. The germline V gene encodes CDR1 ENHRY and CDR2 SYGVKD. The CDR3 DNA reads TGTGCCATCACCCAGGGTCTCTATAATTCACCCCTCCACTTT. Translation: CAITQGLYNSPLHF.

V and J are TRBV5-1 and TRBJ2-7; TRBD1 matches at 9 bases. The junction had 13 bases not matched to a gene; V was cut back by 3 bases and J by 3 bases. Germline CDR1 reads SGHRS; CDR2 reads YFSETQ. CDR3 length: 17 residues. CDR3 region: CASSSEFRGQGLYEQYF. CDR3 nucleotides: TGCGCCAGCAGCTCCGAGTTCAGGGGACAGGGCCTCTACGAGCAGTACTTC.

V is TRBV5-4 and J is TRBJ1-1; D ambiguous. This CDR3 region has 13 residues. Trimming left V 4 bases short and J 0 bases short, with 7 bases between. From germline, CDR1 is SGHNT and CDR2 YYREEE (reference sequence). DNA of the CDR3: TGTGCCAGCAGCACTACCATGAACACTGAAGCTTTCTTT. It is translated as CASSTTMNTEAFF. Complete variable domain (other parts from reference TRBV5-4 and TRBJ1-1): ETGVTQSPTHLIKTRGQQVTLRCSSQSGHNTVSWYQQALGQGPQFIFQYYREEENGRGNFPPRFSGLQFPNYSSELNVNALELDDSALYLCASSTTMNTEAFFGQGTRLTVV.

V and J are TRBV14 and TRBJ1-2, with 10 bases matching TRBD1. Per the germline V gene, CDR1 is SGHDN and CDR2 is FVKESK. The CDR3 spans 14 residues. Germline trimming cut 4 bases from V and 1 base from J; bases unmatched to any gene: 0. The CDR3: CASSRDRGNYGYTF. CDR3 nucleotide sequence: TGTGCCAGCAGCCGGGACAGGGGTAACTATGGCTACACCTTC.

This chain joins TRBV29-1 and TRBJ2-7, with TRBD2 matching over 7 bases. CDR1 and CDR2 (germline): SQVTM, ANQGSEA. V dropped 7 bases and J dropped 5; count of bases not matched to a gene: 17. CDR3 length equals 15 residues. CDR3 sequence: CSAKRAKRGNDEQYF. DNA of the CDR3: TGCAGCGCAAAACGGGCAAAGCGGGGCAATGACGAGCAGTACTTC.

The J gene is TRBJ2-5, the V gene TRBV7-7; perhaps TRBD1 as D (5 bases). There are 15 residues in the CDR3. Germline CDR1 SSHAT, CDR2 FNYEAQ (reference sequence). Trimming cost V 5 bases and J 3 bases, with 16 bases left between them. The CDR3 protein is CASSRGPDRKETQYF. The DNA for the CDR3 is TGTGCCAGCAGCCGCGGACCCGACAGAAAAGAGACCCAGTACTTC.

The gene calls are TRBV19 and TRBJ1-5; no firm D call. The V gene's germline CDR1 is LNHDA and CDR2 SQIVND (reference sequence). V was shortened by 4 bases and J by 0 bases, with 4 bases between the two germline ends. The CDR3 extends over 13 amino acids. The chain's CDR3 is CASSTSSNQPQHF. The CDR3 nucleotides read TGTGCCAGTAGTACTTCTAGCAATCAGCCCCAGCATTTT.

The V and J genes are TRBV7-2 and TRBJ2-2; no firm D call. Germline V gives CDR1 SGHTA, CDR2 FQGNSA. Trimming pared 5 bases from V and 5 bases from J, leaving 15 bases between. This CDR3 is built from 15 residues. CDR3 nucleotide sequence: TGTGCCAGCAGCCTTAGTGCGCTCTATACCGGGGAGCTGTTTTTT. Translated: CASSLSALYTGELFF.